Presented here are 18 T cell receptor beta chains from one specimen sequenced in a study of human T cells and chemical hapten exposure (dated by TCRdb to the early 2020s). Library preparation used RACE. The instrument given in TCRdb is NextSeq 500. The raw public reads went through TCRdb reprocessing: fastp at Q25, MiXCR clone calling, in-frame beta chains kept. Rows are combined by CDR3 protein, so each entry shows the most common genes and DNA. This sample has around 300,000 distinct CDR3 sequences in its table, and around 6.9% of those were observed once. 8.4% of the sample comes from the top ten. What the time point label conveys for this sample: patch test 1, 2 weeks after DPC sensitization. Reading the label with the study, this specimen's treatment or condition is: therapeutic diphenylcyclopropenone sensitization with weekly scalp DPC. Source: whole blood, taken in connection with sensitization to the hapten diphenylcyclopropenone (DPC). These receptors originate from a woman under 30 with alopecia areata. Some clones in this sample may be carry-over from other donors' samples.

In DNA, the CDR3 is TGCGCCAGCAGGGCCTACAATGAGCAGTTCTTC. Encoded protein: CASRAYNEQFF. This chain joins TRBV4-1 and TRBJ2-1; D not certain. CDR3 length: 11 amino acids. V was pared by 6 bases and J by 2 bases, with 2 bases between. Germline V gene lookup returns CDR1 MGHRA and CDR2 YSYEKL.

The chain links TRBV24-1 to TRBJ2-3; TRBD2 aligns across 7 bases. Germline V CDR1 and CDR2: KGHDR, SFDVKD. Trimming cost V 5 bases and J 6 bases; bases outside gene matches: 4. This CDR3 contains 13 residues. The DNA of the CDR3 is TGTGCCACCAGTGGGGAGGGGTCGGATACGCAGTATTTT. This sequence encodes CATSGEGSDTQYF.

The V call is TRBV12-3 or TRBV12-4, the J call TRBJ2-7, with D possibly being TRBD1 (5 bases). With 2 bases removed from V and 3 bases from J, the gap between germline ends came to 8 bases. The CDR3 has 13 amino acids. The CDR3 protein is CASSLPGYYEQYF. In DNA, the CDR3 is TGTGCCAGCAGTTTACCAGGGTACTACGAGCAGTACTTC.

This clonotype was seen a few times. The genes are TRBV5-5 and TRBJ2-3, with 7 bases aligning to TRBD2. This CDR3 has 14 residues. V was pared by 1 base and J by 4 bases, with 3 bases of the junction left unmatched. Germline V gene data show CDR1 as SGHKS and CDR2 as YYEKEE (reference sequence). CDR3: CASSLREGSDTQYF. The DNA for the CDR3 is TGTGCCAGCAGCTTGAGGGAGGGGTCAGATACGCAGTATTTT.

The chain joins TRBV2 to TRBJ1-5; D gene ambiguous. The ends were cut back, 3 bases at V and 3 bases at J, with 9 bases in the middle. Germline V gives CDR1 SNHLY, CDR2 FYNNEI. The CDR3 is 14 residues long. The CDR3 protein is CASSEEPINQPQHF. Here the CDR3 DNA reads TGTGCCAGCAGTGAGGAACCGATCAATCAGCCCCAGCATTTT.

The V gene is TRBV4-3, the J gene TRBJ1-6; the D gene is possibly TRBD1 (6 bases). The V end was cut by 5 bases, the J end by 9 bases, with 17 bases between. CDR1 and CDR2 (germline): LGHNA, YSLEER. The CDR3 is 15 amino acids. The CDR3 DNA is TGCGCCAGCAGCGAGGCGTCAGGGGCCCTTTCACCCCTCCACTTT. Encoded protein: CASSEASGALSPLHF.

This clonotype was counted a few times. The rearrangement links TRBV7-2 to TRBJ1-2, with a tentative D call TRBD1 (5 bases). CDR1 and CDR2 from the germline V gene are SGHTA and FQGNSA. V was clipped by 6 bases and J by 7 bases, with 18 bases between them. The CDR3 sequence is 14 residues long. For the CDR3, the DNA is TGTGCCAGCAGGCCGGGAGTAGGGGAGGGTGGCTACACCTTC. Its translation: CASRPGVGEGGYTF.

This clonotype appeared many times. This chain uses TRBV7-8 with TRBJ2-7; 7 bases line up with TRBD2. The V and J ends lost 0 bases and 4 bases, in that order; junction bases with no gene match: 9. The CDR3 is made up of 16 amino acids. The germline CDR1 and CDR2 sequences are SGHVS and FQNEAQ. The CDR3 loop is CASSLAQRAGTYEQYF. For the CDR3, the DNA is TGTGCCAGCAGCTTAGCCCAACGAGCGGGGACTTACGAGCAGTACTTC. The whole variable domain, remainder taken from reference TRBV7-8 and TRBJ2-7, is GAGVSQSPRYKVAKRGQDVALRCDPISGHVSLFWYQQALGQGPEFLTYFQNEAQLDKSGLPSDRFFAERPEGSVSTLKIQRTQQEDSAVYLCASSLAQRAGTYEQYFGPGTRLTVT.

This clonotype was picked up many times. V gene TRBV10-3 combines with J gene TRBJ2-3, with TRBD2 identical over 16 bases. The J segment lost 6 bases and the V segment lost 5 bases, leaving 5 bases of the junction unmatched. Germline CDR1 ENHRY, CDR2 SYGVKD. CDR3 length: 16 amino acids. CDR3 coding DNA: TGTGCCATCAGTCCCGGGACTAGCGGGGGGGTGGATACGCAGTATTTT. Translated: CAISPGTSGGVDTQYF.

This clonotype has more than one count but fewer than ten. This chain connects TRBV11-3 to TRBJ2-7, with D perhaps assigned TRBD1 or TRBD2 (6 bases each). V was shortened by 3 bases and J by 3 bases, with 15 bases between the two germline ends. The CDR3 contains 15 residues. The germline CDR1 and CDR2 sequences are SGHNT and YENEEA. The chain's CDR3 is CASSFAQGGSYEQYF. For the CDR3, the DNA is TGTGCCAGCAGCTTTGCTCAAGGGGGGAGCTACGAGCAGTACTTC.

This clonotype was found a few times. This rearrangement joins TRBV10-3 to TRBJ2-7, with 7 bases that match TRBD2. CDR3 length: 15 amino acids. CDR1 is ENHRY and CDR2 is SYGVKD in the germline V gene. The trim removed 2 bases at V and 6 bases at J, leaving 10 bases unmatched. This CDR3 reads CAISERAGDRLEQYF. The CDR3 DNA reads TGTGCCATCAGTGAGCGGGCGGGGGACCGCCTCGAGCAGTACTTC.

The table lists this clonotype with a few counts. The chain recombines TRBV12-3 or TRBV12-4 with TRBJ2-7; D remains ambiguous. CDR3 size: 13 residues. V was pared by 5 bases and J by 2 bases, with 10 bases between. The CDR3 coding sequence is TGTGCCAGCAGTCCCCGTTTCACCTACGAGCAGTACTTC. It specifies CASSPRFTYEQYF.

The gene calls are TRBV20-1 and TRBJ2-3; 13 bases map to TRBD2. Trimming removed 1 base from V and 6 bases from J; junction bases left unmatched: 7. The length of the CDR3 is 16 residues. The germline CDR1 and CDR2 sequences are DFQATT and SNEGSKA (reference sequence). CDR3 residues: CSARASLAGGPDTQYF. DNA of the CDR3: TGCAGTGCTAGAGCTTCACTAGCGGGGGGGCCGGATACGCAGTATTTT.

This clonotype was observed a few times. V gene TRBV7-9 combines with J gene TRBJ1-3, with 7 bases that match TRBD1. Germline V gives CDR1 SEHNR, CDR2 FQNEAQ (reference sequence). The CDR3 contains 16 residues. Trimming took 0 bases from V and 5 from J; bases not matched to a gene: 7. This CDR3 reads CASSLAAGTVRNTIYF. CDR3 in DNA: TGTGCCAGCAGCTTAGCCGCCGGGACAGTAAGAAACACCATATATTTT.

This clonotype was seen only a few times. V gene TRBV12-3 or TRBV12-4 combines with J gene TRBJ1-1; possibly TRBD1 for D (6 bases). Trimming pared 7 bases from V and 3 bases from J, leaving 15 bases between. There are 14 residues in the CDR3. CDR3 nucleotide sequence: TGTGCCAGCACCCAAGACAGGTTTTACACTGAAGCTTTCTTT. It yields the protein CASTQDRFYTEAFF.

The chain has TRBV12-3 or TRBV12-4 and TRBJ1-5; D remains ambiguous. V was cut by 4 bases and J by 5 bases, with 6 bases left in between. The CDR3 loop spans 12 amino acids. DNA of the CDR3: TGTGCCAGCAGTTCCCTTTATCAGCCCCAGCATTTT. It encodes CASSSLYQPQHF.

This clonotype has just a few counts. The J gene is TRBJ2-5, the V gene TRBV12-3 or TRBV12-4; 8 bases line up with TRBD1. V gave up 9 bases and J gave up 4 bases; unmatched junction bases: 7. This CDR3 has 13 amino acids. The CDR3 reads CASPDRARETQYF. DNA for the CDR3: TGTGCCAGTCCGGACAGGGCGCGAGAGACCCAGTACTTC.

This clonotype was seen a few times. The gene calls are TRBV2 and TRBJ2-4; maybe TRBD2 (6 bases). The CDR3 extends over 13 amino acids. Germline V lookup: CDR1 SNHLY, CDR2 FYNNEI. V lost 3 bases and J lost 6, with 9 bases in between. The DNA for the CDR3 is TGTGCCAGCAGTGAGGAGGGCTTAAACATTCAGTACTTC. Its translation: CASSEEGLNIQYF.